This TCR beta chain was observed in a study of blood T cells in healthy people across ages. General study results and limits: Observed TCR beta diversity per million T cells went down as age went up. This fall followed a roughly linear course with age.

Germline loops: CDR1 SGHRS, CDR2 YFSETQ. After removal of 0 bases from V and 6 bases from J, the junction contained 3 bases not matched to a gene. This CDR3 is 14 amino acids long. This clonotype turned up a few times. Its matching antigen is unknown. Together with a sample-barcoded 5' primer, a J-beta primer mix was included in a second PCR lasting about 6 to 11 cycles. TCRdb ran MiXCR on the 5' RACE reads and lists one entry per CDR3 protein. This sample yields over a million distinct CDR3 sequences, of which under 45% are seen a single time; approximately 20% belongs to the top ten. Material for sequencing was blood. This clonotype was obtained from a woman in her sixties or seventies in good health. The chain uses TRBV5-1 and TRBJ2-1, with 7 bases lining up with TRBD2. CDR3 region: CASSLAGGINEQFF. DNA for the CDR3: TGCGCCAGCAGCTTGGCGGGAGGAATCAATGAGCAGTTCTTC. Drawing the rest from reference TRBV5-1 and TRBJ2-1, the complete variable domain is KAGVTQTPRYLIKTRGQQVTLSCSPISGHRSVSWYQQTPGQGLQFLFEYFSETQRNKGNFPGRFSGRQFSNSRSEMNVSTLELGDSALYLCASSLAGGINEQFFGPGTRLTVL.